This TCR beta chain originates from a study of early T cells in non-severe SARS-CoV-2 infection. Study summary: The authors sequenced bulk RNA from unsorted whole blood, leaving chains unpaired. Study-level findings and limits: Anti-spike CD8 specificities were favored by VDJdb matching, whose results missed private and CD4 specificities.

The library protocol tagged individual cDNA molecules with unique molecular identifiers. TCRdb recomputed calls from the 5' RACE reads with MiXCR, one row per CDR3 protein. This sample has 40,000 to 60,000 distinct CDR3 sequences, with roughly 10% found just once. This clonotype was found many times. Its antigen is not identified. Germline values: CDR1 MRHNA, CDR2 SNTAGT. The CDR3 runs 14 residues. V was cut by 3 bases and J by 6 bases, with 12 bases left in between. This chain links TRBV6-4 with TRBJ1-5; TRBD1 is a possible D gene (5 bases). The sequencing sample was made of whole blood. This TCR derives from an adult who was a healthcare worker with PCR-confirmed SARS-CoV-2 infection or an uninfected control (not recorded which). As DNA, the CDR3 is TGTGCCAGCAGTGAATGCAGGGATGGTCAGCCCCAGCATTTT. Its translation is CASSECRDGQPQHF.